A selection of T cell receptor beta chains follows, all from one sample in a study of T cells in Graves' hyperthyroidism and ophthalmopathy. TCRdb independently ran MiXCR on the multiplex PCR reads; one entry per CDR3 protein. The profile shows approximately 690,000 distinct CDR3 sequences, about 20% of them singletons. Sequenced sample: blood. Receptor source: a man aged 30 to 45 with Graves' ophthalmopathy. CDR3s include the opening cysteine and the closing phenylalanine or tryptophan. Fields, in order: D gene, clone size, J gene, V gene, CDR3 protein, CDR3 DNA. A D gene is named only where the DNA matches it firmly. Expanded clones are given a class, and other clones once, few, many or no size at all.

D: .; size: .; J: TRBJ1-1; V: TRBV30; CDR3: CAWRGGTTEAFF; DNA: TGTGCCTGGAGAGGAGGGACCACTGAAGCTTTCTTT
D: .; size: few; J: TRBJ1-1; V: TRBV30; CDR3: CAWRREAMNTEAFF; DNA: TGTGCCTGGAGACGCGAGGCTATGAACACTGAAGCTTTCTTT
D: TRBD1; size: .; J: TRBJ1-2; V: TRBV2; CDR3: CASSGDRGNYGYTF; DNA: TGTGCCAGCAGCGGGGACAGGGGTAACTATGGCTACACCTTC
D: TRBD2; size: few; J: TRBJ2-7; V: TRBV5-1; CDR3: CASSSGLAALEQYF; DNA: TGCGCCAGCAGCTCGGGACTAGCGGCGCTCGAGCAGTACTTC
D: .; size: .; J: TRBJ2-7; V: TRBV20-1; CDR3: CSARPCETNYEQYF; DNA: TGCAGTGCCCGACCTTGTGAGACCAACTACGAGCAGTACTTC
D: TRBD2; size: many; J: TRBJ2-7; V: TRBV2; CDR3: CASSEALRLADTSYEQYF; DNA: TGTGCCAGCAGTGAAGCGCTTCGACTAGCGGATACCTCCTACGAGCAGTACTTC
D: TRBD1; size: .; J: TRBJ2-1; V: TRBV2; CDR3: CASSSAGQGANEQFF; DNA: TGTGCCAGCAGCTCGGCGGGACAGGGGGCGAATGAGCAGTTCTTC
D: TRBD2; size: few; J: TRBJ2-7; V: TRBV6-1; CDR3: CAVLHWQTSSSTYEQYF; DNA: TGTGCCGTCCTTCATTGGCAGACTAGCTCATCAACCTACGAGCAGTACTTC
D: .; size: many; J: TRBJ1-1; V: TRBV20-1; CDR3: CSAGGYGRRNTEAFF; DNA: TGCAGTGCTGGGGGGTATGGACGCCGGAACACTGAAGCTTTCTTT
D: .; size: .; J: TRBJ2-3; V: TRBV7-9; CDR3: CASSLGVTVGTDTQYF; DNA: TGTGCCAGCAGCTTAGGCGTTACGGTGGGCACAGATACGCAGTATTTT
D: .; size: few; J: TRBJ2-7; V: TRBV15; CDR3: CATSRPHTYEQYF; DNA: TGTGCCACCAGCAGACCACATACTTACGAGCAGTACTTC
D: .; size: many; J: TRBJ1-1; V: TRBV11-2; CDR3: CASSLTGIAEAFF; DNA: TGTGCCAGCAGCTTAACCGGGATCGCTGAAGCTTTCTTT
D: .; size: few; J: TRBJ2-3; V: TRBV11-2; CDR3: CASSSPLDTQYF; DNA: TGTGCCAGCAGCTCCCCCTTGGATACGCAGTATTTT
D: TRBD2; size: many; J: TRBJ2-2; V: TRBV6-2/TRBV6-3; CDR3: CASSYFGTSGRNTGELFF; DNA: TGTGCCAGCAGTTACTTCGGGACTAGCGGGAGGAACACCGGGGAGCTGTTTTTT
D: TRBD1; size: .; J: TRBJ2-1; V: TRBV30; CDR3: CAWSGTGGYEQFF; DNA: TGTGCCTGGAGTGGGACAGGGGGCTATGAGCAGTTCTTC
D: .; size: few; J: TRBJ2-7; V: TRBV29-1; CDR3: CSAEGGDSYEQYF; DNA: TGCAGCGCTGAGGGCGGGGACAGCTACGAGCAGTACTTC
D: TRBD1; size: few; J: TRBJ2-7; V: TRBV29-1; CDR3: CSVGQGVYEQYF; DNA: TGCAGCGTCGGACAGGGGGTGTACGAGCAGTACTTC
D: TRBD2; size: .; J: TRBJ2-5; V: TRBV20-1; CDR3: CSAIPRLAWETQYF; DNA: TGCAGTGCTATCCCCCGACTAGCGTGGGAGACCCAGTACTTC
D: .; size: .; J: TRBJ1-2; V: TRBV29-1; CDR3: CSFDLTAAAPTGYGYTF; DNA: TGCAGCTTTGACCTTACCGCCGCGGCCCCGACGGGCTATGGCTACACCTTC
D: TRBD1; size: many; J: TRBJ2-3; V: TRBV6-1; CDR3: CASSPGQVDTQYF; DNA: TGTGCCAGCAGTCCGGGACAGGTGGATACGCAGTATTTT
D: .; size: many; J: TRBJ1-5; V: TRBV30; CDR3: CAWSLEGYQPQHF; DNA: TGTGCCTGGAGTTTAGAGGGTTACCAGCCCCAGCATTTT
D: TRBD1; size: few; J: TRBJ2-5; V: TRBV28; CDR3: CASSVLGTGGFQETQYF; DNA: TGTGCCAGCAGTGTACTGGGGACAGGGGGGTTCCAAGAGACCCAGTACTTC
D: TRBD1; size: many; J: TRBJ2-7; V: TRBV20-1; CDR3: CSARTGLKGDRHYEQYF; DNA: TGCAGTGCTAGAACTGGCCTTAAGGGGGACAGACATTACGAGCAGTACTTC
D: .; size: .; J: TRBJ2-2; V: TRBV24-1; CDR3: CATSDQTGDTGELFF; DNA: TGTGCCACCAGTGATCAAACTGGGGACACCGGGGAGCTGTTTTTT
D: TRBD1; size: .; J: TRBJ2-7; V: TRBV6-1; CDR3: CASKQGAYTTYEQYF; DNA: TGTGCCAGCAAACAGGGGGCTTACACAACCTACGAGCAGTACTTC
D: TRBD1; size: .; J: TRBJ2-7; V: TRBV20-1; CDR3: CSARDYRGYEQYF; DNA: TGCAGTGCTAGAGATTACAGGGGCTACGAGCAGTACTTC
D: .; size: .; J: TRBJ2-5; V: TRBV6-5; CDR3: CASSYLRGDQETQYF; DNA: TGTGCCAGCAGTTACTTAAGGGGGGATCAAGAGACCCAGTACTTC
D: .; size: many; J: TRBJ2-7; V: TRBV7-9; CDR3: CASSLGGRDTYEQYF; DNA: TGTGCCAGCAGCTTAGGTGGAAGGGACACCTACGAGCAGTACTTC
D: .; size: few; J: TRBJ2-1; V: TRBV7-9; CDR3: CASGGTEQFF; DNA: TGTGCCAGCGGCGGTACTGAGCAGTTCTTC